Listed below are T cell receptor beta chains from one sample, sequenced in a study of CD8 T cells in ankylosing spondylitis. TCRdb ran MiXCR on the 5' RACE reads and lists one entry per CDR3 protein. The repertoire holds about 92,000 distinct CDR3 sequences, with roughly 10% as singletons. Sequencing used blood, either unsorted or a sorted T cell fraction (not recorded which). The receptors here all came from a male donor with ankylosing spondylitis or in good health (not recorded which). CDR3s include the opening cysteine and the closing phenylalanine or tryptophan. The D gene is left open where the match is weak. Part of the rows lack a size; the others show once, few, many or a class for expanded clones.

19	.	TRBV4-2	.	TRBJ2-3	CASSQVGGFSGARTDTQYF	TGTGCCAGCAGCCAAGTAGGGGGTTTTTCGGGGGCCCGCACAGATACGCAGTATTTT
15	once	TRBV18	.	TRBJ2-3	CASSTFRGTTDTQYF	TGTGCCAGCTCTACCTTCCGCGGGACCACAGATACGCAGTATTTT
17	many	TRBV28	TRBD2	TRBJ2-1	CASRLRLAGGPYNEQFF	TGTGCCAGCAGACTCAGACTAGCGGGGGGTCCGTACAATGAGCAGTTCTTC
16	few	TRBV9	TRBD1	TRBJ1-2	CASSVGGTVGDYGYTF	TGTGCCAGCAGCGTAGGCGGGACAGTAGGGGACTATGGCTACACCTTC
14	many	TRBV5-1	.	TRBJ2-1	CASSLELTYNEQFF	TGCGCCAGCAGCTTGGAATTAACTTACAATGAGCAGTTCTTC
19	.	TRBV11-2	TRBD2	TRBJ2-3	CASSLVRLAGGRDPDTQYF	TGTGCCAGCAGCTTAGTGAGACTAGCGGGGGGGCGTGATCCAGATACGCAGTATTTT
13	many	TRBV29-1	.	TRBJ2-2	CSGRTVNTGELFF	TGCAGCGGGAGGACTGTGAACACCGGGGAGCTGTTTTTT
15	many	TRBV6-1	.	TRBJ1-5	CASSEGSLGNQPQHF	TGTGCCAGCAGTGAAGGTAGTTTGGGCAATCAGCCCCAGCATTTT
12	many	TRBV24-1	.	TRBJ1-2	CATSQQNYGYTF	TGTGCCACCTCACAGCAAAACTATGGCTACACCTTC
13	many	TRBV20-1	.	TRBJ1-2	CSARDPGDYGYTF	TGCAGTGCTAGGGACCCGGGGGACTATGGCTACACCTTC
14	.	TRBV6-1	TRBD1	TRBJ1-2	CASRGTGGRDGYTF	TGTGCCAGCAGGGGGACAGGGGGCAGGGATGGCTACACCTTC
16	many	TRBV5-6	.	TRBJ1-5	CASSPEWRDSNQPQHF	TGTGCCAGCAGCCCGGAGTGGCGAGATAGCAATCAGCCCCAGCATTTT
12	.	TRBV12-3/TRBV12-4	.	TRBJ2-5	CASSFVALPRYF	TGTGCCAGCAGTTTTGTGGCCCTACCGCGGTACTTC
15	many	TRBV6-1	.	TRBJ1-5	CASREDSYSNQPQHF	TGTGCCAGCAGAGAGGACAGCTATAGCAATCAGCCCCAGCATTTT
15	many	TRBV14	.	TRBJ1-1	CASSQPTGGNTEAFF	TGTGCCAGCAGCCAACCTACCGGGGGGAACACTGAAGCTTTCTTT
15	many	TRBV7-6	TRBD1	TRBJ1-3	CASSLGSGGQNTIYF	TGTGCCAGCAGCTTAGGGTCAGGGGGCCAGAACACCATATATTTT
13	many	TRBV28	.	TRBJ2-5	CASSLAYPETQYF	TGTGCCAGCAGTTTGGCATACCCGGAGACCCAGTACTTC
12	.	TRBV7-9	.	TRBJ1-1	CASSSPNTEAFF	TGTGCCAGCAGCTCCCCTAACACTGAAGCTTTCTTT
16	few	TRBV28	TRBD2	TRBJ2-7	CASSRLAGANSYEQYF	TGTGCCAGCAGTCGACTAGCGGGGGCGAACTCCTACGAGCAGTACTTC
15	many	TRBV11-2	.	TRBJ2-7	CASSLEQGVTYEQYF	TGTGCCAGCAGCTTAGAGCAGGGAGTTACCTACGAGCAGTACTTC
18	few	TRBV24-1	.	TRBJ2-6	CATSGTTAAGPGANVLTF	TGTGCCACCAGTGGTACCACCGCGGCGGGTCCTGGGGCCAACGTCCTGACTTTC
13	many	TRBV18	.	TRBJ1-2	CASSPGTGTGYTF	TGTGCCAGCTCGCCAGGGACGGGCACTGGCTACACCTTC
15	many	TRBV24-1	TRBD2	TRBJ2-7	CATSERTSGGAQQYF	TGTGCCACCAGTGAGCGGACTAGCGGGGGGGCCCAGCAGTACTTC
15	few	TRBV12-3/TRBV12-4	TRBD2	TRBJ2-1	CASSNPSGGAPWQFF	TGTGCCAGCAGTAACCCTAGCGGGGGGGCCCCGTGGCAGTTCTTC
15	.	TRBV18	.	TRBJ2-7	CASSLDRSPPYEQYF	TGTGCCAGCTCACTAGACAGGAGCCCACCCTACGAGCAGTACTTC
14	many	TRBV29-1	.	TRBJ2-1	CSVLHYQGGNEQFF	TGCAGCGTATTACATTATCAGGGAGGAAATGAGCAGTTCTTC
16	many	TRBV5-1	TRBD2	TRBJ2-3	CASSFSSGASTDTQYF	TGCGCCAGCAGCTTCTCTAGCGGGGCCAGCACAGATACGCAGTATTTT
13	many	TRBV28	.	TRBJ1-2	CASNTHHSYGYTF	TGTGCCAGCAATACGCATCACAGCTATGGCTACACCTTC
14	many	TRBV6-5	.	TRBJ2-5	CASSYGVKQETQYF	TGTGCCAGCAGTTACGGGGTTAAGCAAGAGACCCAGTACTTC
16	many	TRBV7-2	TRBD2	TRBJ2-5	CASTFRSGGGKETQYF	TGTGCCAGCACCTTCCGGAGCGGGGGGGGGAAAGAGACCCAGTACTTC
14	many	TRBV14	.	TRBJ2-4	CASSQAQGTNIQYF	TGTGCCAGCAGCCAAGCCCAGGGAACAAACATTCAGTACTTC
16	many	TRBV25-1	.	TRBJ1-6	CASSELRGPYNSPLHF	TGTGCCAGCAGTGAATTACGGGGCCCCTATAATTCACCCCTCCACTTT
14	many	TRBV9	TRBD2	TRBJ2-7	CASSVTSGDYEQYF	TGTGCCAGCAGCGTCACTAGCGGGGACTACGAGCAGTACTTC
18	many	TRBV9	TRBD2	TRBJ2-3	CASSVAPLAGNPGDTQYF	TGTGCCAGCAGCGTAGCTCCCTTAGCGGGCAATCCCGGGGATACGCAGTATTTT
14	many	TRBV10-3	.	TRBJ2-3	CAISESGDTDTQYF	TGTGCCATCAGTGAGTCAGGGGACACAGATACGCAGTATTTT
16	few	TRBV7-2	.	TRBJ2-2	CASSLGGGLNTGELFF	TGTGCCAGCAGCTTAGGTGGCGGTTTGAACACCGGGGAGCTGTTTTTT
12	many	TRBV29-1	.	TRBJ1-1	CSVGGWDTEAFF	TGCAGCGTCGGAGGGTGGGATACTGAAGCTTTCTTT
15	many	TRBV3-1	TRBD2	TRBJ2-1	CASSPGTSGVDEQFF	TGTGCCAGCAGTCCTGGGACTAGCGGGGTAGATGAGCAGTTCTTC
13	many	TRBV2	.	TRBJ1-5	CASSVKMDQPQHF	TGTGCCAGCAGTGTCAAAATGGATCAGCCCCAGCATTTT
11	many	TRBV28	.	TRBJ2-1	CASSFSWEQFF	TGTGCCAGCAGTTTCTCATGGGAGCAGTTCTTC
12	many	TRBV27	.	TRBJ2-5	CASFDNPETQYF	TGTGCCAGCTTCGACAATCCGGAGACCCAGTACTTC
12	many	TRBV14	.	TRBJ2-7	CASSQEQGTEYF	TGTGCCAGCAGCCAAGAACAGGGGACTGAATACTTC
14	many	TRBV19	.	TRBJ2-2	CASENSPNTGELFF	TGTGCCAGCGAGAACAGCCCGAACACCGGGGAGCTGTTTTTT
16	many	TRBV27	.	TRBJ1-5	CASSEGFGTNNQPQHF	TGTGCCAGCAGCGAAGGCTTCGGGACTAACAATCAGCCCCAGCATTTT
17	many	TRBV5-1	TRBD1	TRBJ1-1	CASSPGQGMGGNTEAFF	TGCGCCAGCAGCCCGGGACAGGGGATGGGTGGGAACACTGAAGCTTTCTTT
13	many	TRBV20-1	TRBD1	TRBJ2-3	CSARQGSTDTQYF	TGCAGTGCCCGACAGGGAAGCACAGATACGCAGTATTTT
15	many	TRBV12-3/TRBV12-4	.	TRBJ1-4	CASSHTHQEGLRLFF	TGTGCCAGCAGCCACACCCACCAAGAGGGGCTGAGGCTGTTTTTT
16	few	TRBV7-6	TRBD1	TRBJ2-7	CASSLSTGTGFYEQYF	TGTGCCAGCAGCTTATCTACGGGGACAGGGTTCTACGAGCAGTACTTC
13	many	TRBV29-1	.	TRBJ2-1	CSVENYRYNEQFF	TGCAGCGTTGAAAATTACCGGTACAATGAGCAGTTCTTC
14	many	TRBV29-1	TRBD1	TRBJ2-2	CSVAGTGVTGELFF	TGCAGCGTCGCCGGGACAGGGGTAACCGGGGAGCTGTTTTTT
16	many	TRBV3-1	TRBD2	TRBJ2-3	CASSQDSRGGLDTQYF	TGTGCCAGCAGCCAAGACTCGCGGGGGGGCTTAGATACGCAGTATTTT